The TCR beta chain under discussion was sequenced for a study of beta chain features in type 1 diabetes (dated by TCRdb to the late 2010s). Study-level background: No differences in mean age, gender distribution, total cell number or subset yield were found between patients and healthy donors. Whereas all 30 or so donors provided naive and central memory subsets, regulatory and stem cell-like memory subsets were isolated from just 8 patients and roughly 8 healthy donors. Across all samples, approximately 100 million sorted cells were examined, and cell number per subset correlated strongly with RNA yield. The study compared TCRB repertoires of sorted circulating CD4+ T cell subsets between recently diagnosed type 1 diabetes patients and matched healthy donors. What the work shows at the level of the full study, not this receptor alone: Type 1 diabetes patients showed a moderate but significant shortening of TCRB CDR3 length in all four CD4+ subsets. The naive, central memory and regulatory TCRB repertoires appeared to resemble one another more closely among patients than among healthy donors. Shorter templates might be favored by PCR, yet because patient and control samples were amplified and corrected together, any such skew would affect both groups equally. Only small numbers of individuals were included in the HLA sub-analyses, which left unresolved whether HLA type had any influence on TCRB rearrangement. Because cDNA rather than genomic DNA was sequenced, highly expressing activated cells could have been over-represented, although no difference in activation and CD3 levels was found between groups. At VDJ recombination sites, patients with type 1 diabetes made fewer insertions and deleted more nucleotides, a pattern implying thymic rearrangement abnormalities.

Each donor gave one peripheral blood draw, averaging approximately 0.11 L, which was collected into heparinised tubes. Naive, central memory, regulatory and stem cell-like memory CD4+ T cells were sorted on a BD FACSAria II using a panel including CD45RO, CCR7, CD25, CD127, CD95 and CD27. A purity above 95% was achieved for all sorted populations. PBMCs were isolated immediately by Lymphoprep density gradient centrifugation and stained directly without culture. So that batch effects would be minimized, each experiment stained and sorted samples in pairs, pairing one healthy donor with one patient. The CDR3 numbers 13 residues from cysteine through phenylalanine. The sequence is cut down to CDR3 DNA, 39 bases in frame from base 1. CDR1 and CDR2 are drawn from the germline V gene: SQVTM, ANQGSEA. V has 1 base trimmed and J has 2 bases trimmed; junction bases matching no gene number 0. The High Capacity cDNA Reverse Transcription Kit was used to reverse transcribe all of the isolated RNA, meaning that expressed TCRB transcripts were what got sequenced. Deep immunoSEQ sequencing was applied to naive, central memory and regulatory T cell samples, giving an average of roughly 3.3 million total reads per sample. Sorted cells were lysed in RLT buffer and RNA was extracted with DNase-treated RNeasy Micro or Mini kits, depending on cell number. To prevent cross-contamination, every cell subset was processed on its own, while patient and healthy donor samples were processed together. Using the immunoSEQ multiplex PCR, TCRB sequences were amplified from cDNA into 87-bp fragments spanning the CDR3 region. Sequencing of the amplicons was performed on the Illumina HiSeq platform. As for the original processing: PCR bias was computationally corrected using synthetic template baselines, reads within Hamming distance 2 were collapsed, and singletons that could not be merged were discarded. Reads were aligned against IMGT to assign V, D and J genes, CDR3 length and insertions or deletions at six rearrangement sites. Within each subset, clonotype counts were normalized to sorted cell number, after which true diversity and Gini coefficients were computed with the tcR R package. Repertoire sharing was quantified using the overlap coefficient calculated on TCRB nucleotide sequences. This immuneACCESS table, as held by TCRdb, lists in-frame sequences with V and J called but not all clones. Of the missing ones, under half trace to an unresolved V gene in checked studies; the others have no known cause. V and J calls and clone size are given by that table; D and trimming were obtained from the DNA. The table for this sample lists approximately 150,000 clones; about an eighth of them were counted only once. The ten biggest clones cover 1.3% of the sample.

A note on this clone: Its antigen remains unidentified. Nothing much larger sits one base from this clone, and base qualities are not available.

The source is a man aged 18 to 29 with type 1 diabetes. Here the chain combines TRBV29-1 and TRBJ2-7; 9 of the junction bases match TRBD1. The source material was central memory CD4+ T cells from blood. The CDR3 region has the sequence CSVEGTGAYEQYF. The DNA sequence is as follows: TGCAGCGTTGAAGGGACAGGGGCCTACGAGCAGTACTTC.